These 22 T cell receptor beta chains were all obtained from the same sample, sequenced in a study of human T cells and chemical hapten exposure. Time point in this sample: patch test 1, 2 weeks after DPC sensitization. Treatment meaning: therapeutic diphenylcyclopropenone sensitization with weekly scalp DPC. A single record per CDR3 protein comes from TCRdb applying MiXCR to the RACE reads. Here the sample spans some 380,000 distinct CDR3 sequences, 4.8% being singletons. The material sequenced was whole blood, taken in connection with sensitization to the hapten diphenylcyclopropenone (DPC). These receptor sequences come from a woman in her forties or fifties with alopecia areata. Some clones in this sample may be carry-over from other donors' samples.

This clonotype was picked up a small number of times. The J gene is TRBJ2-3, the V gene TRBV28; no clear D. CDR1 and CDR2 (germline): MDHEN, SYDVKM. The V gene lost 6 bases and the J gene lost 3 bases, with 16 bases spanning the gap. The CDR3 is 15 residues long. The CDR3 loop is CASSHGLGSTDTQYF. The DNA of the CDR3 is TGTGCCAGCAGCCACGGCTTAGGTAGTACAGATACGCAGTATTTT.

This clonotype was detected a few times. The chain is built from TRBV28 and TRBJ2-7; D not certain. The CDR3 has 16 residues. Trimming pared 4 bases from V and 0 bases from J, leaving 16 bases between. Germline CDR1 and CDR2: MDHEN and SYDVKM. CDR3 region: CASSSLTLLSSYEQYF. The CDR3 nucleotides read TGTGCCAGCAGTTCCTTGACACTCCTGAGCTCCTACGAGCAGTACTTC. The whole variable domain, filled in from reference TRBV28 and TRBJ2-7, reads DVKVTQSSRYLVKRTGEKVFLECVQDMDHENMFWYRQDPGLGLRLIYFSYDVKMKEKGDIPEGYSVSREKKERFSLILESASTNQTSMYLCASSSLTLLSSYEQYFGPGTRLTVT.

This clonotype was seen at least ten times. The chain employs TRBV28 and TRBJ1-2, with D maybe TRBD1 (6 bases). This CDR3 is 13 amino acids long. Trimming took 10 bases from V and 4 from J, leaving 16 bases between them. The germline V gene encodes CDR1 MDHEN and CDR2 SYDVKM. CDR3 sequence: CATIGGAGYGYTF. In nucleotides, the CDR3 is TGTGCCACCATTGGGGGGGCCGGCTATGGCTACACCTTC.

The sample holds many counts of this clonotype. The CDR3 sequence is CASSYAGYTGELFF. Here the CDR3 DNA reads TGTGCCAGCAGTTACGCGGGGTACACCGGGGAGCTGTTTTTT. The V and J genes are TRBV6-2 or TRBV6-3 and TRBJ2-2; D may be TRBD2 (6 bases). The length of the CDR3 is 14 residues. CDR1 is MNHEY and CDR2 is SVGEGT in the germline V gene. V dropped 2 bases and J dropped 3 bases, with 7 bases sitting between them.

The rearrangement uses TRBV5-1 and TRBJ2-5, with D perhaps TRBD1 (5 bases). Germline CDR1 SGHRS, CDR2 YFSETQ. The V and J ends lost 5 bases and 4 bases respectively, with 21 bases between them. The CDR3 runs to 16 residues. The CDR3 protein is CASSHQGATVPETQYF. The CDR3 nucleotides are TGCGCCAGCAGTCATCAAGGGGCCACAGTACCAGAGACCCAGTACTTC.

This clonotype was counted many times. The chain recombines TRBV10-3 with TRBJ1-5; TRBD1 matches at 8 bases. Per germline, CDR1 ENHRY and CDR2 SYGVKD. The CDR3 is made up of 16 amino acids. V trimming: 3 bases; J trimming: 2 bases; junction bases outside the gene matches: 6. CDR3 amino acids: CAISDPDRGGNQPQHF. In nucleotides, the CDR3 is TGTGCCATCAGTGACCCTGACAGGGGAGGCAATCAGCCCCAGCATTTT.

This clonotype was observed at least ten times. The chain employs TRBV29-1 and TRBJ2-5; 7 bases are a match to TRBD2. V was pared by 4 bases and J by 7 bases, with 12 bases of the junction left unmatched. CDR1 and CDR2 from the germline V gene are SQVTM and ANQGSEA. The length of the CDR3 is 14 residues. The CDR3 nucleotides read TGCAGCGTTGCCATTCTGGCGAGGGAGGGGACCCAGTACTTC. This codes for CSVAILAREGTQYF.

This clonotype was recorded at least ten times. J is TRBJ2-1 and V is TRBV27, with 7 bases that match TRBD1. Losses at the gene ends were 6 bases for V and 7 bases for J; bases not matched to a gene: 24. Germline CDR1 reads MNHEY; CDR2 reads SMNVEV (reference sequence). The CDR3 totals 19 residues. The DNA of the CDR3 is TGTGCCAGCAGCTTAAGGAGCATCCCCACCAGGGGGTACTCGAATGAGCAGTTCTTC. Translation: CASSLRSIPTRGYSNEQFF.

There are many counts of this clonotype. The genes are TRBV27 and TRBJ1-6; D call uncertain. The germline V gene has CDR1 MNHEY and CDR2 SMNVEV (reference sequence). With 2 bases removed from V and 7 bases from J, the gap between germline ends came to 9 bases. The CDR3 consists of 14 residues. CDR3 protein: CASSLRPTNSPLHF. The DNA for the CDR3 is TGTGCCAGCAGTTTAAGACCGACCAATTCACCCCTCCACTTT.

This chain connects TRBV20-1 to TRBJ2-7, with unresolved D. Germline-derived CDR1 and CDR2 are DFQATT and SNEGSKA (reference sequence). V lost 3 bases and J lost 4, with 10 bases in between. The CDR3 contains 12 residues. This CDR3 is CSARGYGYEQYF. CDR3 nucleotides: TGCAGTGCTAGGGGGTACGGTTACGAGCAGTACTTC.

This clonotype was seen a handful of times. The chain employs TRBV10-2 and TRBJ1-1, with TRBD1 identical over 7 bases. With 4 bases clipped from V and 3 bases from J, the junction kept 5 bases outside the gene matches. This CDR3 comprises 14 residues. Germline lookup yields CDR1 WSHSY and CDR2 SAAADI. The CDR3 region is CASSVGQVHTEAFF. The CDR3 DNA reads TGCGCCAGCAGTGTTGGACAGGTACACACTGAAGCTTTCTTT.

This clonotype was recorded at least ten times. The chain joins TRBV7-8 to TRBJ2-3; the D call may be TRBD1 or TRBD2 (6 bases each). The CDR3 length is 15 residues. Germline assignment: CDR1 SGHVS and CDR2 FQNEAQ. V was pared by 5 bases and J by 4 bases, with 16 bases between. CDR3 loop: CASSLGGRRSDTQYF. Here the CDR3 DNA reads TGTGCCAGCAGCCTTGGGGGGCGGAGGTCAGATACGCAGTATTTT.

This clonotype was counted ten times or more. V is TRBV7-2 and J is TRBJ2-6; D is possibly TRBD1 (5 bases). Germline loops: CDR1 SGHTA, CDR2 FQGNSA. CDR3 length equals 17 residues. V was trimmed by 6 bases and J by 2 bases, leaving 17 bases between them. The CDR3 nucleotides read TGTGCCAGCAGTCCCGAGAACTTAGGGGCTGGGGCCAACGTCCTGACTTTC. Translation gives CASSPENLGAGANVLTF.

This clonotype was counted at least ten times. The chain recombines TRBV6-1 with TRBJ1-1; tentative D call: TRBD1 (6 bases). Deletions cut 6 bases from V and 4 bases from J, with 12 bases between. CDR3 length: 13 amino acids. Germline loops: CDR1 MNHNS, CDR2 SASEGT. DNA of the CDR3: TGTGCCAGCAGGCCTGACAGGTTCACTGAAGCTTTCTTT. The encoded protein is CASRPDRFTEAFF.

The chain joins TRBV7-6 to TRBJ2-7, with no clear D. Germline CDR1 and CDR2: SGHVS and FNYEAQ. The CDR3 has 15 residues. With 1 base removed from V and 1 base from J, the gap between germline ends came to 11 bases. The CDR3 loop reads CASSLEQARSYEQYF. The CDR3 region has the DNA TGTGCCAGCAGCTTAGAGCAGGCGAGATCCTACGAGCAGTACTTC.

The genes are TRBV5-1 and TRBJ1-2, with D possibly TRBD1 on 6 matching bases. The V end was cut by 4 bases, the J end by 2 bases, with 15 bases between. The CDR3 is 15 amino acids. Germline V gene data show CDR1 as SGHRS and CDR2 as YFSETQ. The CDR3 DNA sequence: TGCGCCAGCAGCCCGGACAGCCGGCCGAACTATGGCTACACCTTC. Encoded protein: CASSPDSRPNYGYTF.

In its sample, this clonotype was seen many times. The chain couples TRBV5-1 to TRBJ2-7; unclear D gene. The CDR3 spans 17 residues. In germline, CDR1 is SGHRS, CDR2 YFSETQ. V shed 0 bases and J shed 2 bases, with 18 bases lying between them. As DNA, the CDR3 is TGCGCCAGCAGCTTGGACCTTTCCGGGCGGCAGCCCTACGAGCAGTACTTC. Translating gives CASSLDLSGRQPYEQYF.

The chain is built from TRBV19 and TRBJ1-5; D is uncertain. Germline CDR1 LNHDA, CDR2 SQIVND (reference sequence). The CDR3 has 15 residues. V shed 3 bases and J shed 1 base, with 10 bases lying between them. The CDR3 is CASSIYVVSNQPQHF. The CDR3, as DNA: TGTGCCAGTAGTATTTACGTGGTAAGCAATCAGCCCCAGCATTTT.

This clonotype was seen a handful of times. J is TRBJ2-7 and V is TRBV20-1; TRBD1 agrees at 7 bases. Germline assignment: CDR1 DFQATT and CDR2 SNEGSKA (reference sequence). This CDR3 is built from 17 residues. J was trimmed by 4 bases and V by 2 bases; bases with no gene match: 17. The CDR3 sequence: CSARSPGYPQGDYEQYF. Written as DNA, the CDR3 is TGCAGTGCTAGAAGTCCAGGGTACCCCCAGGGGGATTACGAGCAGTACTTC.

The genes are TRBV5-1 and TRBJ2-5; 7 positions match TRBD1. Germline V CDR1 and CDR2: SGHRS, YFSETQ. The CDR3 is 15 residues long. The V segment lost 4 bases and the J segment 5 bases; nucleotides outside the gene matches: 11. The CDR3 DNA reads as TGCGCCAGCAGCCATACAGGGGAGTCGCAGGAGACCCAGTACTTC. Translating gives CASSHTGESQETQYF.

At least ten counts were recorded for this clonotype. The chain joins TRBV6-5 to TRBJ1-1; D perhaps matches TRBD1 (5 bases). Per the germline V gene, CDR1 is MNHEY and CDR2 is SVGAGI. V lost 2 bases and J lost 0, with 13 bases in between. This CDR3 is 16 amino acids long. As DNA, the CDR3 is TGTGCCAGCAGTTACGGCGACAGAAGGATGAACACTGAAGCTTTCTTT. It translates to CASSYGDRRMNTEAFF.

This clonotype was picked up many times. The genes are TRBV4-3 and TRBJ2-3, with D possibly TRBD2 on 6 matching bases. Germline CDR1 and CDR2: LGHNA and YSLEER. V was pared by 3 bases and J by 3 bases, with 19 bases between. CDR3 length: 17 residues. CDR3 coding DNA: TGCGCCAGCAGCCAGGGTTCTGGAGGGCCGAGAACAGATACGCAGTATTTT. Translated: CASSQGSGGPRTDTQYF.